These 23 T cell receptor beta chains came from one sample sequenced in a study of Tregs in tolerant kidney transplant recipients (dated by TCRdb to the late 2010s). Library preparation was by the immunoSEQ multiplex PCR assay. Held by TCRdb, this immuneACCESS table contains in-frame sequences only and omits some clones. Under half of the omission traces to an unresolved V gene where checked; the cause of the rest is unknown. Within this sample are approximately 93,000 clones, with over 85% of them counted one time only. The top ten clones comprise 0.46% of the sample. The sample's time point label is to be understood as: blood sample drawn before combined kidney and bone marrow transplant. The sequencing here drew on CD4+ T cells from blood, taken before the transplant. These receptors were collected from a human donor who received a combined kidney and bone marrow transplant.

This chain joins TRBV5-1 and TRBJ2-7; TRBD2 aligns across 13 bases. Trimming at V came to 4 bases and at J to 0 bases, leaving 7 bases not matched to a gene. Germline loops: CDR1 SGHRS, CDR2 YFSETQ. This CDR3 has 17 amino acids. The CDR3, as DNA: TGCGCCAGCAGCCTAGGACTAGCGGGGGTGAGCTCCTACGAGCAGTACTTC. The encoded protein is CASSLGLAGVSSYEQYF.

The chain combines TRBV11-2 with TRBJ1-1; possible D gene TRBD1, 5 bases. CDR1 and CDR2 from the germline V gene are SGHAT and FQNNGV. The CDR3 sequence is 13 residues long. Trimming left V 3 bases short and J 7 bases short, with 12 bases between. CDR3 sequence: CASSLWSGIEAFF. CDR3 nucleotides: TGTGCCAGCAGCTTGTGGTCAGGGATTGAAGCTTTCTTT.

The J gene is TRBJ2-2, the V gene TRBV11-2, with 7 positions matching TRBD1. Germline loops: CDR1 SGHAT, CDR2 FQNNGV. This CDR3 is built from 16 residues. With 2 bases clipped from V and 0 bases from J, the junction kept 3 bases outside the gene matches. DNA of the CDR3: TGTGCCAGCAGCTTACGAGGGACAGCGAACACCGGGGAGCTGTTTTTT. Translated, it gives CASSLRGTANTGELFF.

The CDR3 region has the DNA TGTGCCAGCAGCGCCGACAGGGGGGGGTACAATGAGCAGTTCTTC. Translated: CASSADRGGYNEQFF. V is TRBV9 and J is TRBJ2-1; TRBD1 aligns across 9 bases. Losses at the gene ends were 3 bases for V and 4 bases for J; bases not matched to a gene: 5. The CDR3 loop spans 15 amino acids. Germline V gives CDR1 SGDLS, CDR2 YYNGEE.

The chain combines TRBV4-2 with TRBJ1-3, with TRBD1 as a possible D gene (6 bases). The CDR3 has 16 residues. Germline values: CDR1 LGHNA, CDR2 YNFKEQ. V was cut by 1 base and J by 2 bases, with 12 bases left in between. CDR3 in DNA: TGTGCCAGCAGCCAAGCGGCGGGGGCGGCTGGAAACACCATATATTTT. Translating it yields CASSQAAGAAGNTIYF.

The rearrangement joins TRBV30 to TRBJ2-3; TRBD2 aligns across 13 bases. V gave up 5 bases and J gave up 4 bases; unmatched junction bases: 12. Germline CDR1 GTSNPN, CDR2 SVGIG (reference sequence). The CDR3 is made up of 17 amino acids. CDR3 nucleotides: TGTGCCTGGGGGTTAGGACTAGCGGGAGATGGGGCAGATACGCAGTATTTT. Protein product: CAWGLGLAGDGADTQYF.

The chain employs TRBV28 and TRBJ1-1; possible D gene TRBD1, 6 bases. CDR1 MDHEN and CDR2 SYDVKM come from the germline V gene. The CDR3 totals 15 residues. V lost 2 bases, J lost 3 bases, and 13 bases lay in between. In DNA form, the CDR3 reads TGTGCCAGCAGTTTAGTAGTCAGGGGTTACACTGAAGCTTTCTTT. Amino acids: CASSLVVRGYTEAFF.

The chain joins TRBV15 to TRBJ2-1, with 9 bases that match TRBD2. The CDR3 contains 18 residues. Germline V gives CDR1 LNHNV, CDR2 YYDKDF (reference sequence). V trimming: 0 bases; J trimming: 4 bases; junction bases outside the gene matches: 10. The CDR3 coding sequence is TGTGCCACCAGCAGAGATAGTTTCCTAGCGGGGAGGTACAATGAGCAGTTCTTC. This gives the protein CATSRDSFLAGRYNEQFF.

The J gene is TRBJ1-5, the V gene TRBV19; D is unresolved. The CDR3 covers 14 residues. Trimming removed 6 bases at V and 2 bases at J, with 11 bases between. Germline lookup yields CDR1 LNHDA and CDR2 SQIVND (reference sequence). CDR3 protein: CASRLTEGNQPQHF. In DNA, the CDR3 is TGTGCCAGTAGATTGACCGAGGGCAATCAGCCCCAGCATTTT.

This clone was observed once. This sequence joins TRBV7-3 and TRBJ2-7, with 12 bases fitting TRBD2. Losses at the gene ends were 5 bases for V and 2 bases for J; bases not matched to a gene: 7. Germline CDR1 SGHTA, CDR2 FQGTGA. This CDR3 has 16 amino acids. This CDR3 is CASSPLAGGPTYEQYF. CDR3 coding DNA: TGTGCCAGCAGCCCCCTAGCGGGAGGGCCAACCTACGAGCAGTACTTC.

With respect to this clone: The same CDR3 can be traced to other DNA sequences in this sample. The V and J genes are TRBV4-1 and TRBJ2-6; D gene unclear. CDR1 MGHRA and CDR2 YSYEKL come from the germline V gene. The CDR3 has 16 residues. Trimming removed 1 base at V and 0 bases at J, with 7 bases between. CDR3 sequence (DNA): TGCGCCAGCAGCCAAGGCGATAGCTCTGGGGCCAACGTCCTGACTTTC. Amino acid sequence: CASSQGDSSGANVLTF.

The V gene is TRBV30, the J gene TRBJ1-4; unclear D gene. The CDR3 length is 14 residues. V dropped 1 base and J dropped 0 bases, with 6 bases sitting between them. The germline CDR1 and CDR2 sequences are GTSNPN and SVGIG (reference sequence). In nucleotides, the CDR3 is TGTGCCTGGAGTGGTTCTGCAACTAATGAAAAACTGTTTTTT. Residues: CAWSGSATNEKLFF.

This chain uses TRBV5-4 with TRBJ2-1, with D perhaps matching TRBD1 (6 bases). Per germline, CDR1 SGHNT and CDR2 YYREEE (reference sequence). V dropped 6 bases and J dropped 1 base, with 14 bases sitting between them. CDR3 length: 15 amino acids. The CDR3 loop reads CASTVGGPSYNEQFF. CDR3 sequence (DNA): TGTGCCAGCACCGTTGGGGGCCCGTCCTACAATGAGCAGTTCTTC.

V is TRBV4-2 and J is TRBJ1-4; D ambiguous. Germline V gene lookup returns CDR1 LGHNA and CDR2 YNFKEQ. Trimming took off 1 base at V and 7 bases at J, with 10 bases between the two ends. CDR3 length equals 14 residues. The CDR3 here is CASSQGTKLEKLFF. The DNA of the CDR3 is TGTGCCAGCAGCCAAGGTACGAAACTTGAAAAACTGTTTTTT.

This clone was observed a single time. The rearrangement uses TRBV11-2 and TRBJ2-1; D is perhaps TRBD2 (5 bases). The ends were cut back, 5 bases at V and 4 bases at J, with 9 bases in the middle. Looked up from germline, CDR1 is SGHAT and CDR2 is FQNNGV. There are 13 residues in the CDR3. CDR3 protein: CASSTERYNEQFF. The DNA of the CDR3 is TGTGCCAGCAGCACGGAGCGGTACAATGAGCAGTTCTTC.

This sequence joins TRBV11-3 and TRBJ2-1; TRBD2 aligns across 10 bases. Germline V gene lookup returns CDR1 SGHNT and CDR2 YENEEA. This CDR3 has 15 amino acids. The V segment lost 5 bases and the J segment 9 bases; nucleotides outside the gene matches: 10. The DNA for the CDR3 is TGTGCCAGCAGCCAAAATAGCGGGGGGAACGGTGAGCAGTTCTTC. Its translation is CASSQNSGGNGEQFF.

The chain carries TRBV5-1 and TRBJ1-5; 10 nucleotides agree with TRBD1. This CDR3 region has 16 residues. Germline assignment: CDR1 SGHRS and CDR2 YFSETQ. The ends lost 0 bases at V and 6 bases at J; junction bases unmatched: 6. The CDR3 nucleotides read TGCGCCAGCAGCTTGGTTGCCCGGGACAGGGGTCAGCCCCAGCATTTT. It yields the protein CASSLVARDRGQPQHF.

The chain's CDR3 is CAWRFHSGNTIYF. DNA for the CDR3: TGTGCCTGGAGGTTCCACTCTGGAAACACCATATATTTT. This sequence joins TRBV30 and TRBJ1-3, with no clear D. This CDR3 spans 13 amino acids. Germline CDR1 is GTSNPN and CDR2 is SVGIG (reference sequence). The ends were cut back, 3 bases at V and 0 bases at J, with 6 bases in the middle.

The rearrangement joins TRBV9 to TRBJ1-1, with 9 bases that match TRBD1. Germline trimming cut 4 bases from V and 2 bases from J; bases unmatched to any gene: 6. The length of the CDR3 is 15 residues. Germline V lookup: CDR1 SGDLS, CDR2 YYNGEE. CDR3 coding DNA: TGTGCCAGCAGCCCATGGGGACAGGGTAACACTGAAGCTTTCTTT. Its translation: CASSPWGQGNTEAFF.

The V call is TRBV7-3, the J call TRBJ2-1; 10 bases agree with TRBD2. The CDR3 is made up of 17 amino acids. Unmatched junction bases numbered 2, after V lost 0 bases and J lost 0 bases. CDR1 is SGHTA and CDR2 is FQGTGA in the germline V gene. The CDR3 nucleotides read TGTGCCAGCAGCTTAACGGCTAGCGGGGGCTCCTACAATGAGCAGTTCTTC. Encoded protein: CASSLTASGGSYNEQFF.

The chain joins TRBV19 to TRBJ2-7; 8 bases are a match to TRBD1. Germline V lookup: CDR1 LNHDA, CDR2 SQIVND (reference sequence). The CDR3 runs to 14 residues. J lost 2 bases, V lost 5 bases, and 5 bases had no gene match. In nucleotides, the CDR3 is TGTGCCAGTAGTGCAACGGGACAGGCCTACGAGCAGTACTTC. As protein: CASSATGQAYEQYF. Full variable domain (remainder filled in from reference TRBV19 and TRBJ2-7): DGGITQSPKYLFRKEGQNVTLSCEQNLNHDAMYWYRQDPGQGLRLIYYSQIVNDFQKGDIAEGYSVSREKKESFPLTVTSAQKNPTAFYLCASSATGQAYEQYFGPGTRLTVT.

This sequence joins TRBV19 and TRBJ1-2; 9 positions agree with TRBD1. Germline CDR1 and CDR2: LNHDA and SQIVND (reference sequence). Trimming took 1 base from V and 6 from J; bases not matched to a gene: 6. This CDR3 spans 15 amino acids. The CDR3 coding sequence is TGTGCCAGTAGTATAGGCCGGGACAGGGTTCATGGCTACACCTTC. Its translation is CASSIGRDRVHGYTF.

This clone has just a few counts. This chain connects TRBV4-3 to TRBJ2-1, with D possibly TRBD2 on 7 matching bases. This CDR3 is built from 14 residues. CDR1 LGHNA and CDR2 YSLEER come from the germline V gene. Trimming took 3 bases from V and 9 from J, leaving 15 bases between them. In DNA form, the CDR3 reads TGCGCCAGCAGCCAGTTGGGGGGGGGCGGTGAGCAGTTCTTC. Amino acids: CASSQLGGGGEQFF.